This TCR beta chain derives from a study of T cell repertoires in cytomegalovirus infection. Study-wide background: The public TCR beta signatures pointed to both CMV infection and matching HLA type.

This clonotype has just a few counts. Antigen unknown. Per the germline V gene, CDR1 is MGHDK and CDR2 is SYGVNS. V was shortened by 3 bases and J by 0 bases, with 9 bases between the two germline ends. The CDR3 extends over 14 amino acids. Overall study results and limits: Adding up the frequency of public TCR beta families identified people who carried CMV plus the relevant HLA.

TCRdb re-called the reads with MiXCR, one entry per CDR3 protein. The sample lists some 160,000 distinct CDR3 sequences, about 15% occurring once. The TCR sequence derives from a human donor in good health (CMV status not recorded). Some clones in this sample may be carry-over from other donors' samples. What was sequenced was CD8+ T cells from PBMCs. The chain links TRBV25-1 to TRBJ2-7; D ambiguous. This CDR3 is CASSDLGYSYEQYF. CDR3 nucleotide sequence: TGTGCCAGCAGTGATTTGGGCTACTCCTACGAGCAGTACTTC.